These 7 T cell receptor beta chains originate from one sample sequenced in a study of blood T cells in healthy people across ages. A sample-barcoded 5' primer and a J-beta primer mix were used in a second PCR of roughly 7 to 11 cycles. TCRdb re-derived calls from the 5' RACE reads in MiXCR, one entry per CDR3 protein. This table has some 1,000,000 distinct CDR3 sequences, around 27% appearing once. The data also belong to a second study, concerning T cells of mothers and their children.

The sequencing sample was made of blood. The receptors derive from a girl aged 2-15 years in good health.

CDR3 nucleotides: TGTGCCAGCAGCTTGGTTCCGACACCGAACACCGGGGAGCTGTTTTTT. Protein sequence: CASSLVPTPNTGELFF. The V call is TRBV5-6, the J call TRBJ2-2; D gene unclear. The CDR3 is 16 amino acids. Trimming pared 0 bases from V and 0 bases from J, leaving 9 bases between. Per the germline V gene, CDR1 is SGHDT and CDR2 is YYEEEE. Full variable domain (missing parts from reference TRBV5-6 and TRBJ2-2): DAGVTQSPTHLIKTRGQQVTLRCSPKSGHDTVSWYQQALGQGPQFIFQYYEEEERQRGNFPDRFSGHQFPNYSSELNVNALLLGDSALYLCASSLVPTPNTGELFFGEGSRLTVL.

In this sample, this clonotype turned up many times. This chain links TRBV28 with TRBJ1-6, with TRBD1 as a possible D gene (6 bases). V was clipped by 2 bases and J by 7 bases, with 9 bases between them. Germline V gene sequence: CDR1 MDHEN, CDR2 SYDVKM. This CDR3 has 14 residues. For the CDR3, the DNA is TGTGCCAGCAGTTTAGACAGGTCCAATTCACCCCTCCACTTT. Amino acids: CASSLDRSNSPLHF.

The CDR3 DNA reads as TGTGCCAGCAGTTTGGGGAAGGTCACTGAAGCTTTCTTT. It encodes CASSLGKVTEAFF. The chain is built from TRBV12-3 or TRBV12-4 and TRBJ1-1; D call uncertain. The length of the CDR3 is 13 residues. Trimming removed 3 bases at V and 4 bases at J, with 9 bases between.

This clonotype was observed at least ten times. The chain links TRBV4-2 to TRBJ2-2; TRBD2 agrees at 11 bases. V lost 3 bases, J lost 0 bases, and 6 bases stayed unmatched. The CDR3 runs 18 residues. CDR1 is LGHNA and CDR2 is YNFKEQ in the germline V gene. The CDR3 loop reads CASSQGLAGGPNTGELFF. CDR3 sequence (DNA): TGTGCCAGCAGCCAGGGCCTAGCGGGGGGCCCGAACACCGGGGAGCTGTTTTTT.

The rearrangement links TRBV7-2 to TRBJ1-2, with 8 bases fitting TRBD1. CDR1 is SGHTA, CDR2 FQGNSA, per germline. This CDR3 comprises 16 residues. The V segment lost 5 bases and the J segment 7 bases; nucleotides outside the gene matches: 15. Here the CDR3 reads CASSPQGASSSAGYTF. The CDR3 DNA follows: TGTGCCAGCAGCCCTCAGGGGGCGTCCTCGTCCGCTGGCTACACCTTC. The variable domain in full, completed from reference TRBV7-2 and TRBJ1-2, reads GAGVSQSPSNKVTEKGKDVELRCDPISGHTALYWYRQSLGQGLEFLIYFQGNSAPDKSGLPSDRFSAERTGGSVSTLTIQRTQQEDSAVYLCASSPQGASSSAGYTFGSGTRLTVV.

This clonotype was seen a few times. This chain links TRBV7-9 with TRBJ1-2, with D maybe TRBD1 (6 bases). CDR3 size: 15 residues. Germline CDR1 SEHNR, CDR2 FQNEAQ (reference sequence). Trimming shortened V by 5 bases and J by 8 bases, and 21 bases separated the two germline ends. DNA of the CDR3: TGTGCCAGCAGCACCCTCGGGGGGCCCGGAGGAGGCTACACCTTC. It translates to CASSTLGGPGGGYTF.

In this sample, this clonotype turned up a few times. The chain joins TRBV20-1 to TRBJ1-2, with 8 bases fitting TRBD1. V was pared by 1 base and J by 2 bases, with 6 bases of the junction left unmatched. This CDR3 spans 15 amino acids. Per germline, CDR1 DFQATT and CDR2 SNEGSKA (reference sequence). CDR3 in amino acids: CSARGTGSLNYGYTF. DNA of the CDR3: TGCAGTGCTAGAGGGACAGGGAGTTTGAACTATGGCTACACCTTC.